One T cell receptor beta chain is described in this entry. In the original processing: By means of reference gene primer amplification, nucleated cell counts were estimated. TCRdb's copy holds only in-frame clones and misses some; the assay was immunoSEQ multiplex PCR. V, J and clone size are those of that table, while D and trimming were read from the DNA. Of some 100,000 clones detected, approximately 92% appear once; the ten largest clones hold approximately 6.3%. Trimming shortened V by 7 bases and J by 4 bases, and 16 bases separated the two germline ends. This CDR3 has 14 amino acids. In germline, CDR1 is LNHDA, CDR2 SQIVND (reference sequence). The sample is drawn from a study of blood T cell repertoires in COVID-19. As for the study in general: The samples span acute and convalescent COVID-19 from the United States, Italy and Spain. T cells, B-cell-depleted T cells, or PBMCs supplied cDNA or gDNA.

This TCR was recovered from a woman aged 60-75 years with active COVID-19. The chain combines TRBV19 with TRBJ1-1; D possibly corresponds to TRBD1 (6 bases). Sequencing input: peripheral blood. The CDR3, as DNA: TGTGCCAGTAACAGGGAGGGTTTGGCCACTGAAGCTTTCTTT. Its protein product is CASNREGLATEAFF.